Detailed here is one T cell receptor (beta chain). Its antigen remains unidentified. The J segment lost 3 bases and the V segment lost 5 bases, leaving 8 bases of the junction unmatched. Germline values: CDR1 DFQATT, CDR2 SNEGSKA (reference sequence). CDR3 length equals 15 residues. These data are taken from a study of CD8 T cells in ankylosing spondylitis. Findings and caveats of the study: Some of the motif variants had earlier been found in reactive arthritis patients' fluid and blood.

TCRdb itself ran the 5' RACE reads through MiXCR, one entry per CDR3 protein. The sample includes approximately 25,000 distinct CDR3 sequences, roughly 17% of them seen just once. Sequencing was performed on blood. The source is a male donor with ankylosing spondylitis or in good health (not recorded which). V usage is TRBV20-1 and J usage is TRBJ2-1, with 9 bases that match TRBD2. CDR3 region: CSAPSLAGDYNEQFF. The DNA of the CDR3 is TGCAGTGCTCCCTCGTTAGCGGGGGACTACAATGAGCAGTTCTTC.